This TCR beta chain was sequenced for a study of post-analysis software for immune sequencing data. This CDR3 spans 15 amino acids. Germline CDR1 is SGHTA and CDR2 is FQGNSA. Notes on the study in general: The study found TRBV5-6, TRBV5-1 and TRBV20-1 among five or six TRBV segments more frequent in patients than controls. When the samples were clustered directly with F measure, those that had been prepared in the same batch showed strong co-clustering.

This clonotype appeared a few times. The antigen is undetermined. At one boundary the junction diverges from the germline segment, which might be a read error. Unique molecular identifiers tagged the TCR beta cDNA libraries. cDNA molecules numbering roughly 500,000 came from around 1 to 10 million T cells. TCRdb called the PCR reads again in MiXCR, with one record for every CDR3 protein. The table includes about 430,000 distinct CDR3 sequences, over 30% detected once. Source material: blood. J is TRBJ2-7 and V is TRBV7-2; tentative D call: TRBD2 (5 bases). The TCR originated in a girl aged 2 to 9 with multiple sclerosis. CDR3 residues: CANSSNGYRTGEQYF. CDR3 nucleotide sequence: TGTGCCAACAGCTCTAACGGGTACCGTACGGGGGAGCAGTACTTC.